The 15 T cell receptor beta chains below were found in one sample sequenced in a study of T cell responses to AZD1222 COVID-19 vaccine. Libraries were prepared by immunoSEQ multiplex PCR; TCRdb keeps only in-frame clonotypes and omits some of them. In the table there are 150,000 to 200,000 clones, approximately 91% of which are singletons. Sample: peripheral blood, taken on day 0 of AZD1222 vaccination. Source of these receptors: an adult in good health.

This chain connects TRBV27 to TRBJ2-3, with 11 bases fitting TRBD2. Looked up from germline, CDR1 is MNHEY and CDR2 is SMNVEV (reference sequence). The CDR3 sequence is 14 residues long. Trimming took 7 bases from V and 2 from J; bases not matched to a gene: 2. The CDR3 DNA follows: TGTGCCAGCACACTAGCGGGAGTCACAGATACGCAGTATTTT. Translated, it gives CASTLAGVTDTQYF.

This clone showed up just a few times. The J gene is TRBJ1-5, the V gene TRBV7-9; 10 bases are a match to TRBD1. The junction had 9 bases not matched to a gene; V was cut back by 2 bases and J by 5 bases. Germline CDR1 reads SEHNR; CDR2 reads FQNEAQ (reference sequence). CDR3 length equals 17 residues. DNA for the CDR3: TGTGCCAGCAGCTTATCGGGGACAGGGGTGCCGCATCAGCCCCAGCATTTT. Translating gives CASSLSGTGVPHQPQHF.

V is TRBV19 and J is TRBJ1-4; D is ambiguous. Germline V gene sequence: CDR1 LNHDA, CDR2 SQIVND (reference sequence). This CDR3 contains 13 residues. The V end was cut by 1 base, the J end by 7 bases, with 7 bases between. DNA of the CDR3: TGTGCCAGTAGTATAGGGCCAGGTGAAAAACTGTTTTTT. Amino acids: CASSIGPGEKLFF. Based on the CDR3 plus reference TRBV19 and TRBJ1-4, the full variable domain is DGGITQSPKYLFRKEGQNVTLSCEQNLNHDAMYWYRQDPGQGLRLIYYSQIVNDFQKGDIAEGYSVSREKKESFPLTVTSAQKNPTAFYLCASSIGPGEKLFFGSGTQLSVL.

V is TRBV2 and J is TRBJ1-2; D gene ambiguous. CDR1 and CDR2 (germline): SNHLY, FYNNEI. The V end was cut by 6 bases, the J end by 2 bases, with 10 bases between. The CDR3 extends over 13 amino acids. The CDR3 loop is CASRPSRNYGYTF. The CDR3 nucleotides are TGTGCCAGCAGGCCCTCCAGGAACTATGGCTACACCTTC.

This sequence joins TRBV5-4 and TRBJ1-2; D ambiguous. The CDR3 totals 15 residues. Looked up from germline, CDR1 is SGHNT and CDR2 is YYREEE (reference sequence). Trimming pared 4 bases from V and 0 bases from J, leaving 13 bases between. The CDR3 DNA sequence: TGTGCCAGCAGCCGATACTCATCCTCTAACTATGGCTACACCTTC. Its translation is CASSRYSSSNYGYTF.

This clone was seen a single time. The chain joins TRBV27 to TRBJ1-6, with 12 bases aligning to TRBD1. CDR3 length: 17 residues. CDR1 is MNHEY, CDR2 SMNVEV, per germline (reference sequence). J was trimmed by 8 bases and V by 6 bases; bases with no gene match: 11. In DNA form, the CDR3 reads TGTGCCAGCAGCTCCTTCGGGACAGGGGGCCTCGATTCACCCCTCCACTTT. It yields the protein CASSSFGTGGLDSPLHF.

The CDR3 sequence is CASSSQAGGETQYF. DNA of the CDR3: TGCGCCAGCAGCTCTCAAGCTGGGGGGGAGACCCAGTACTTC. The chain is built from TRBV5-1 and TRBJ2-5; tentatively, D is TRBD2 (6 bases). Trimming took 3 bases from V and 5 from J, leaving 14 bases between them. From germline, CDR1 is SGHRS and CDR2 YFSETQ. The CDR3 sequence is 14 residues long.

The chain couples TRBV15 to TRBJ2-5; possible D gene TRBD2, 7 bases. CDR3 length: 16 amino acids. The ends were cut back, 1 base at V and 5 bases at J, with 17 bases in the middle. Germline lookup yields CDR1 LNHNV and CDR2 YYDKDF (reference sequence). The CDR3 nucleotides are TGTGCCACCAGCAGAGCTCGGGGGGCGGTACCGGAGACCCAGTACTTC. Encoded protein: CATSRARGAVPETQYF.

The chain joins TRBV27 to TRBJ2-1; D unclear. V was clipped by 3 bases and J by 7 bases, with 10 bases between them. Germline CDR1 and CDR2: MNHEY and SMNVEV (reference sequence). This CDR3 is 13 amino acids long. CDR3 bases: TGTGCCAGCAGTTTTGGGGTTTTAAATGAGCAGTTCTTC. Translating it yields CASSFGVLNEQFF.

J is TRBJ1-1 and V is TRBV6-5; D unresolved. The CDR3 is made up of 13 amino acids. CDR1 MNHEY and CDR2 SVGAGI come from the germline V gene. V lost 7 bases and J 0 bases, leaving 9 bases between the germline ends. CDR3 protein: CASNQMMNTEAFF. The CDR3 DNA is TGTGCCAGCAACCAAATGATGAACACTGAAGCTTTCTTT.

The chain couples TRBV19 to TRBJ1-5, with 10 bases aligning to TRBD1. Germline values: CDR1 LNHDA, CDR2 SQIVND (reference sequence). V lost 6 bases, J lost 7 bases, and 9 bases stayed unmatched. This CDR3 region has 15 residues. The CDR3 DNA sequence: TGTGCCAGTAGATCGGGACAGGGGAGTAAACAGCCCCAGCATTTT. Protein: CASRSGQGSKQPQHF.

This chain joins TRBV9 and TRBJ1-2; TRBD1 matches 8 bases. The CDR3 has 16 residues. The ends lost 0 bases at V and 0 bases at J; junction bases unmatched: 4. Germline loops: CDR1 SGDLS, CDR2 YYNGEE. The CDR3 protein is CASSVGGTGTNYGYTF. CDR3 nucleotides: TGTGCCAGCAGCGTAGGGGGGACAGGAACTAACTATGGCTACACCTTC.

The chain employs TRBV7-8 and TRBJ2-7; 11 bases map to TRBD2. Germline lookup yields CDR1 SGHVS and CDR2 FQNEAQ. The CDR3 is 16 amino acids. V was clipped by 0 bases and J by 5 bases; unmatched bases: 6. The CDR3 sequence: CASSLATSGSRHEQYF. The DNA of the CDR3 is TGTGCCAGCAGCTTAGCTACTAGCGGGAGTCGGCACGAGCAGTACTTC.

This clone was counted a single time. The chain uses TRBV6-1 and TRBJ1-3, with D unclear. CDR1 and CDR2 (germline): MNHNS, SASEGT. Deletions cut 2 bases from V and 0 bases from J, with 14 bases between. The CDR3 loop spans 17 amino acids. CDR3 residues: CASSERAGLSSGNTIYF. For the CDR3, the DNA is TGTGCCAGCAGTGAAAGGGCAGGCCTCAGCTCTGGAAACACCATATATTTT.

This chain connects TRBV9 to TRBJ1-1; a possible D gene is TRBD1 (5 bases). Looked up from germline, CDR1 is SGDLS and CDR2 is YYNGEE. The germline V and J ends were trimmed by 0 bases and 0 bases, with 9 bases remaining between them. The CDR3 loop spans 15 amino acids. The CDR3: CASSVVGGVNTEAFF. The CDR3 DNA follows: TGTGCCAGCAGCGTAGTCGGGGGTGTGAACACTGAAGCTTTCTTT. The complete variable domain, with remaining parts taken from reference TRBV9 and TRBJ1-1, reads DSGVTQTPKHLITATGQRVTLRCSPRSGDLSVYWYQQSLDQGLQFLIQYYNGEERAKGNILERFSAQQFPDLHSELNLSSLELGDSALYFCASSVVGGVNTEAFFGQGTRLTVV.